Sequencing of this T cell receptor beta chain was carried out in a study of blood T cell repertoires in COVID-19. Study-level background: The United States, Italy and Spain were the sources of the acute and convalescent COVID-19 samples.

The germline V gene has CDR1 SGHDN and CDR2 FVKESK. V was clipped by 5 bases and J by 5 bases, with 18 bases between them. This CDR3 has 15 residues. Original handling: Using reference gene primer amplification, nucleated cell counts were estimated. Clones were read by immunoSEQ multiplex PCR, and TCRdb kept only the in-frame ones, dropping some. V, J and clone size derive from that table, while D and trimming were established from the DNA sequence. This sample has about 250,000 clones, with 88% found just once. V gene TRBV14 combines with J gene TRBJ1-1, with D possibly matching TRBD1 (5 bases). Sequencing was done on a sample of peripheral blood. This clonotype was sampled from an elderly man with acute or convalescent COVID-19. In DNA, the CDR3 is TGTGCCAGCAGCTCCCGCCGACAGTACAAGACTGAAGCTTTCTTT. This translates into CASSSRRQYKTEAFF. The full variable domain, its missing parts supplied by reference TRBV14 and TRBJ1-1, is EAGVTQFPSHSVIEKGQTVTLRCDPISGHDNLYWYRRVMGKEIKFLLHFVKESKQDESGMPNNRFLAERTGGTYSTLKVQPAELEDSGVYFCASSSRRQYKTEAFFGQGTRLTVV.